The next 10 T cell receptor beta chains were all read from a single sample in a study of breast tumors, draining lymph nodes, adjacent tissues. From the multiplex PCR reads, TCRdb called clonotypes with MiXCR, one entry per CDR3 protein. The table shows about 14,000 distinct CDR3 sequences, with approximately 50% occurring only once. Sequenced input: tumor-adjacent breast tissue. These receptors were obtained from a female donor with breast cancer. Some clones in this sample may be carry-over from other donors' samples.

This clonotype was seen only a few times. V gene TRBV5-5 combines with J gene TRBJ1-2; D not resolved. The CDR3 sequence is 11 residues long. CDR1 and CDR2 from the germline V gene are SGHKS and YYEKEE (reference sequence). CDR3 nucleotides: TGTGCGCTGGATCTAAACTATGGCTACACCTTC. This encodes CALDLNYGYTF. Looking up the rest from reference TRBV5-5 and TRBJ1-2 gives the full variable domain: DAGVTQSPTHLIKTRGQQVTLRCSPISGHKSVSWYQQVLGQGPQFIFQYYEKEERGRGNFPDRFSARQFPNYSSELNVNALLLGDSALYLCALDLNYGYTFGSGTRLTVV.

This clonotype was counted a single time. J is TRBJ2-3 and V is TRBV19; D is ambiguous. The CDR3 runs to 12 residues. V dropped 2 bases and J dropped 2 bases, with 2 bases sitting between them. Germline lookup yields CDR1 LNHDA and CDR2 SQIVND (reference sequence). The CDR3: CASSIPTDTQYF. DNA of the CDR3: TGTGCCAGTAGTATACCCACAGATACGCAGTATTTT.

This clonotype has only one observation. This chain joins TRBV20-1 and TRBJ2-7; D gene uncertain. Per germline, CDR1 DFQATT and CDR2 SNEGSKA (reference sequence). V was pared by 2 bases and J by 0 bases, with 11 bases between. The CDR3 has 14 residues. The CDR3 loop reads CSARSPLSSYEQYF. Here the CDR3 DNA reads TGCAGTGCTAGATCCCCCTTAAGCTCCTACGAGCAGTACTTC.

Many counts were recorded for this clonotype. The CDR3 sequence is CASSLGQSGGYTF. The CDR3 DNA reads as TGTGCCAGCAGTTTAGGGCAGTCCGGAGGCTACACCTTC. This chain joins TRBV12-3 or TRBV12-4 and TRBJ1-2, with D unclear. V was trimmed by 1 base and J by 8 bases, leaving 11 bases between them. The CDR3 spans 13 residues.

This clonotype showed up many times. The chain links TRBV19 to TRBJ1-4; no reliable D call. The length of the CDR3 is 13 residues. The V end lost 5 bases, the J end lost 8 bases, and 12 bases lay between the germline ends. Per the germline V gene, CDR1 is LNHDA and CDR2 is SQIVND (reference sequence). In DNA, the CDR3 is TGTGCCAGTAGTCTGAGGACGAGGGAAAAACTGTTTTTT. Translation gives CASSLRTREKLFF.

The chain uses TRBV20-1 and TRBJ2-5, with 10 bases matching TRBD2. V shed 3 bases, J shed 1 base, and the junction held 2 bases outside the gene matches. The germline CDR1 and CDR2 sequences are DFQATT and SNEGSKA (reference sequence). The CDR3 sequence is 14 residues long. The CDR3: CSASSGGSQETQYF. CDR3 in DNA: TGCAGTGCTAGTAGCGGGGGGTCCCAAGAGACCCAGTACTTC.

The chain uses TRBV10-3 and TRBJ2-1, with 10 bases identical to TRBD2. V lost 5 bases to trimming and J lost 5 bases; unmatched junction nucleotides: 0. In germline, CDR1 is ENHRY, CDR2 SYGVKD. CDR3 length: 13 amino acids. The CDR3 nucleotides are TGTGCCATCAGTAGCGGGGGGGACAATGAGCAGTTCTTC. Residues: CAISSGGDNEQFF.

The chain has TRBV29-1 and TRBJ2-3; D not resolved. The CDR3 runs 13 residues. V was shortened by 5 bases and J by 3 bases, with 12 bases between the two germline ends. CDR1 and CDR2 from the germline V gene are SQVTM and ANQGSEA. The CDR3 spells CSVFSRSTDTQYF. DNA for the CDR3: TGCAGCGTTTTTAGCAGATCTACAGATACGCAGTATTTT.

Comment on this clonotype: The conserved closing phenylalanine or tryptophan is absent in this CDR3, likely reflecting a read error. This sequence joins TRBV5-4 and TRBJ1-2; the D is unclear. The germline CDR1 and CDR2 sequences are SGHNT and YYREEE (reference sequence). Trimming pared 4 bases from V and 3 bases from J, leaving 10 bases between. This CDR3 contains 13 residues. The CDR3 bases are TGTGCCAGCAGCAGAGACATCGACTATGGCTACACCCTC. Translating gives CASSRDIDYGYTL.

The chain is built from TRBV20-1 and TRBJ1-4, with D possibly being TRBD1 (5 bases). V lost 0 bases to trimming and J lost 8 bases, with 13 bases between them. The CDR3 is made up of 14 amino acids. Germline CDR1 is DFQATT and CDR2 is SNEGSKA (reference sequence). The CDR3 DNA follows: TGCAGTGCTAGAGAGACAGCCACTAGGGAAAAACTGTTTTTT. Translating gives CSARETATREKLFF.